These 17 T cell receptor beta chains were sequenced from one sample in a study of T-cell reconstitution after alpha-beta-depleted transplantation in children. Researchers prepared the TCRbeta library using unique molecular identifiers, the study reports. MiXCR was run by TCRdb on the PCR reads, yielding one entry per CDR3 protein. Among about 540,000 distinct CDR3 sequences listed, 15% to 20% were seen once. The sequences come from PBMCs from the stem cell graft donor, collected from the stem cell graft. The receptors here all came from a human donor who donated a stem cell graft to a child with acute lymphoblastic leukemia.

This clonotype has more than one count but fewer than ten. This sequence joins TRBV5-1 and TRBJ2-7; 12 nucleotides align to TRBD2. V dropped 3 bases and J dropped 5; count of bases not matched to a gene: 9. Germline V CDR1 and CDR2: SGHRS, YFSETQ. The length of the CDR3 is 16 residues. CDR3 region: CASSSFLAGGPHEQYF. The CDR3 bases are TGCGCCAGCAGCTCTTTTCTAGCGGGAGGGCCCCACGAGCAGTACTTC.

This clonotype was seen many times. The chain links TRBV5-6 to TRBJ2-1; D ambiguous. V lost 0 bases and J 8 bases, leaving 9 bases between the germline ends. Germline CDR1 reads SGHDT; CDR2 reads YYEEEE. The CDR3 loop spans 13 amino acids. The CDR3 reads CASSLDPRDEQFF. DNA for the CDR3: TGTGCCAGCAGCTTGGACCCAAGAGATGAGCAGTTCTTC. The whole variable domain, remainder taken from reference TRBV5-6 and TRBJ2-1, is DAGVTQSPTHLIKTRGQQVTLRCSPKSGHDTVSWYQQALGQGPQFIFQYYEEEERQRGNFPDRFSGHQFPNYSSELNVNALLLGDSALYLCASSLDPRDEQFFGPGTRLTVL.

This clonotype was detected a few times. The V and J genes are TRBV2 and TRBJ2-1, with 11 nucleotides matching TRBD2. From germline, CDR1 is SNHLY and CDR2 FYNNEI. The CDR3 extends over 16 amino acids. V lost 8 bases and J lost 7; bases outside the gene matches: 13. The CDR3 DNA reads as TGTGCCAGCGTGGTTTCGCTATGGACTAGCGGGAATGAGCAGTTCTTC. Amino acid sequence: CASVVSLWTSGNEQFF.

This clonotype was observed a few times. The chain links TRBV5-1 to TRBJ2-5; the D is unclear. Germline V gene data show CDR1 as SGHRS and CDR2 as YFSETQ. Trimming cost V 1 base and J 5 bases, with 12 bases left between them. The CDR3 has 14 amino acids. The CDR3: CASSLSMGGETQYF. Here the CDR3 DNA reads TGCGCCAGCAGCTTGTCCATGGGTGGGGAGACCCAGTACTTC.

This clonotype was picked up a small number of times. The genes are TRBV7-9 and TRBJ2-7; D may correspond to TRBD1 or TRBD2 (5 bases each). This CDR3 region has 13 residues. The V and J ends lost 7 bases and 2 bases respectively, with 12 bases between them. CDR1 and CDR2 (germline): SEHNR, FQNEAQ (reference sequence). The CDR3 protein is CASNRDRTYEQYF. The CDR3 DNA reads as TGTGCCAGCAACCGGGACCGTACCTACGAGCAGTACTTC.

This clonotype was observed a few times. The genes are TRBV23-1 and TRBJ2-7; 9 bases are a match to TRBD2. TRBV23-1 is identified as an open reading frame with a role that is uncertain. V gave up 0 bases and J gave up 0 bases; unmatched junction bases: 6. The CDR3 spans 17 residues. CDR3 amino acids: CASSQSGLREGSYEQYF. CDR3 bases: TGCGCCAGCAGTCAATCGGGTTTGCGGGAGGGCTCCTACGAGCAGTACTTC.

There are a few counts of this clonotype. The chain links TRBV12-3 or TRBV12-4 to TRBJ2-5, with D unresolved. Trimming removed 0 bases from V and 7 bases from J, with 15 bases in between. CDR3 length equals 15 residues. The CDR3 is CASSLAGWYLGTQYF. As DNA, the CDR3 is TGTGCCAGCAGTTTAGCGGGCTGGTACCTTGGGACCCAGTACTTC.

The V gene is TRBV29-1, the J gene TRBJ1-4; possible D gene TRBD1, 5 bases. Germline CDR1 SQVTM, CDR2 ANQGSEA. V gave up 4 bases and J gave up 6 bases, with 15 bases separating them. This CDR3 spans 14 amino acids. The CDR3 region has the DNA TGCAGCGTTGGTCCAGGGCTTGCAGATGAAAAACTGTTTTTT. As protein: CSVGPGLADEKLFF.

The V and J genes are TRBV29-1 and TRBJ1-3; D not certain. V lost 2 bases and J 0 bases, leaving 14 bases between the germline ends. From germline, CDR1 is SQVTM and CDR2 ANQGSEA. The CDR3 length is 16 residues. As DNA, the CDR3 is TGCAGCGTTGAACTGGATGAGCCGAGCTCTGGAAACACCATATATTTT. Encoded protein: CSVELDEPSSGNTIYF.

This clonotype was picked up a small number of times. CDR3 sequence reads: CASSMGLGNTEAFF. The DNA of the CDR3 is TGCGCCAGCAGCATGGGACTGGGGAACACTGAAGCTTTCTTT. The chain carries TRBV5-1 and TRBJ1-1; D is perhaps TRBD1 (5 bases). Germline CDR1 is SGHRS and CDR2 is YFSETQ. The CDR3 is made up of 14 amino acids. The germline V and J ends were trimmed by 4 bases and 1 base, with 11 bases remaining between them. The complete variable domain, with remaining parts taken from reference TRBV5-1 and TRBJ1-1, reads KAGVTQTPRYLIKTRGQQVTLSCSPISGHRSVSWYQQTPGQGLQFLFEYFSETQRNKGNFPGRFSGRQFSNSRSEMNVSTLELGDSALYLCASSMGLGNTEAFFGQGTRLTVV.

J is TRBJ2-7 and V is TRBV5-1; tentatively, D is TRBD1 or TRBD2 (5 bases each). V dropped 0 bases and J dropped 4 bases, with 14 bases sitting between them. Germline CDR1 is SGHRS and CDR2 is YFSETQ. This CDR3 contains 15 residues. The chain's CDR3 is CASSLVRGAQYEQYF. CDR3 nucleotide sequence: TGCGCCAGCAGCTTGGTGAGAGGGGCACAGTACGAGCAGTACTTC.

This clonotype has a handful of counts. The chain employs TRBV4-1 and TRBJ1-1, with TRBD1 matching over 8 bases. From germline, CDR1 is MGHRA and CDR2 YSYEKL. V trimming: 4 bases; J trimming: 0 bases; junction bases outside the gene matches: 7. This CDR3 is built from 16 residues. The CDR3 sequence: CASSLTGENMNTEAFF. DNA for the CDR3: TGCGCCAGCAGCCTGACAGGGGAGAATATGAACACTGAAGCTTTCTTT.

V and J are TRBV12-3 or TRBV12-4 and TRBJ1-4, with unresolved D. Trimming cost V 1 base and J 2 bases, with 11 bases left between them. The CDR3 length is 16 residues. The CDR3 here is CASSLGGFSTNEKLFF. In nucleotides, the CDR3 is TGTGCCAGCAGTTTAGGAGGGTTCTCCACTAATGAAAAACTGTTTTTT.

V and J are TRBV19 and TRBJ2-7; D unresolved. V was trimmed by 2 bases and J by 6 bases, leaving 11 bases between them. Per the germline V gene, CDR1 is LNHDA and CDR2 is SQIVND (reference sequence). This CDR3 is 13 amino acids long. The DNA for the CDR3 is TGTGCCAGTAGTATAATGGAAAGGAGCGAGCAGTACTTC. As protein: CASSIMERSEQYF.

This clonotype turned up a few times. The chain is built from TRBV7-4 and TRBJ2-5; a possible D gene is TRBD2 (5 bases). Germline V CDR1 and CDR2: SGHVT, SQSDAQ. Trimming shortened V by 5 bases and J by 5 bases, and 15 bases separated the two germline ends. The CDR3 runs to 14 residues. The CDR3 DNA reads TGTGCCAGCAGCCAAAACCCTAGCCTTGAGACCCAGTACTTC. Protein product: CASSQNPSLETQYF. The full variable domain, its missing parts supplied by reference TRBV7-4 and TRBJ2-5, is GAGVSQSPRYKVAKRGRDVALRCDSISGHVTLYWYRQTLGQGSEVLTYSQSDAQRDKSGRPSGRFSAERPERSVSTLKIQRTEQGDSAVYLCASSQNPSLETQYFGPGTRLLVL.

As regards this clonotype: A much larger clonotype is one base distant, so this may be a read error. The chain has TRBV3-1 and TRBJ1-1; D unclear. The germline V gene has CDR1 LGHDT and CDR2 YNNKEL (reference sequence). Trimming took off 8 bases at V and 3 bases at J, with 10 bases between the two ends. The CDR3 is 12 residues long. CDR3 sequence: CASCLPHTEAFF. The CDR3 nucleotides are TGTGCCAGCTGTTTACCCCACACTGAAGCTTTCTTT.

This clonotype was seen only a few times. The chain joins TRBV15 to TRBJ1-2; D is perhaps TRBD1 (5 bases). The CDR3 is made up of 15 amino acids. V lost 11 bases to trimming and J lost 4 bases, with 23 bases between them. CDR1 LNHNV and CDR2 YYDKDF come from the germline V gene (reference sequence). The CDR3 region is CASQETEGGSYGYTF. For the CDR3, the DNA is TGTGCCTCACAGGAGACCGAGGGTGGCAGCTATGGCTACACCTTC.